These 17 T cell receptor beta chains came from one sample sequenced in a study of cytomegalovirus exposure and HLA in healthy donors. The PCR employed 60 Vbeta primers together with 13 Jbeta primers. Sequenced by immunoSEQ multiplex PCR; TCRdb stores in-frame clones only, minus some. This repertoire shows around 300,000 clones, approximately 84% found once; its top ten account for 2%. The sequencing sample was made of PBMCs. Receptors originate from a woman aged 40 to 50 in good health and CMV-seropositive.

This chain connects TRBV5-1 to TRBJ2-1; 13 bases are a match to TRBD2. V lost 0 bases, J lost 9 bases, and 6 bases stayed unmatched. Germline V gives CDR1 SGHRS, CDR2 YFSETQ. The CDR3 loop spans 16 amino acids. CDR3 sequence: CASSLDGLAGVGEQFF. CDR3 nucleotide sequence: TGCGCCAGCAGCTTGGATGGACTAGCGGGAGTCGGTGAGCAGTTCTTC.

This chain joins TRBV6-6 and TRBJ2-2, with no clear D. V shed 4 bases and J shed 8 bases, with 17 bases lying between them. Per germline, CDR1 MNHNY and CDR2 SVGAGI (reference sequence). CDR3 length equals 15 residues. CDR3 residues: CASSSPRRNDGELFF. CDR3 nucleotide sequence: TGTGCCAGCAGTTCCCCCCGGCGGAACGATGGGGAGCTGTTTTTT.

As concerns this clone: One end of the junction does not line up with germline, which may come from a read error. The CDR3 spells CSSSSRGSHEQYF. Here the CDR3 DNA reads TGTTCCAGCAGCTCCAGGGGGTCCCACGAGCAGTACTTC. The rearrangement joins TRBV7-9 to TRBJ2-7; 7 nucleotides agree with TRBD1. The CDR3 loop spans 13 amino acids. Germline V CDR1 and CDR2: SEHNR, FQNEAQ (reference sequence). The full variable domain, rest sourced from reference TRBV7-9 and TRBJ2-7, is DTGVSQNPRHKITKRGQNVTFRCDPISEHNRLYWYRQTLGQGPEFLTYFQNEAQLEKSRLLSDRFSAERPKGSFSTLEIQRTEQGDSAMYLCSSSSRGSHEQYFGPGTRLTVT.

The chain recombines TRBV11-3 with TRBJ2-1, with 8 bases that match TRBD2. The CDR3 contains 15 residues. Germline V gene sequence: CDR1 SGHNT, CDR2 YENEEA. The V segment lost 5 bases and the J segment 2 bases; nucleotides outside the gene matches: 5. The CDR3 protein is CASSPSGRPYNEQFF. The CDR3 nucleotides read TGTGCCAGCAGCCCGAGCGGGAGACCCTACAATGAGCAGTTCTTC.

This chain connects TRBV13 to TRBJ1-4, with D maybe TRBD1 (5 bases). Trimming pared 5 bases from V and 4 bases from J, leaving 11 bases between. There are 14 residues in the CDR3. Germline loops: CDR1 PRHDT, CDR2 FYEKMQ (reference sequence). For the CDR3, the DNA is TGTGCCAGCAGCCGCAGGGATAATAATGAAAAACTGTTTTTT. It codes for CASSRRDNNEKLFF.

This clone occurred once. V is TRBV4-3 and J is TRBJ2-2, with 10 bases identical to TRBD2. CDR1 is LGHNA and CDR2 is YSLEER in the germline V gene. V lost 4 bases, J lost 4 bases, and 21 bases stayed unmatched. The CDR3 is 21 amino acids. Written as DNA, the CDR3 is TGCGCCAGCAGCCGCCGCTCCCCGAGAGAAGCGGGAGGGCCGGCCACCGGGGAGCTGTTTTTT. This encodes CASSRRSPREAGGPATGELFF.

V gene TRBV29-1 combines with J gene TRBJ1-1; tentative D call: TRBD1 (5 bases). Germline loops: CDR1 SQVTM, CDR2 ANQGSEA. V was cut by 6 bases and J by 3 bases, with 14 bases left in between. The CDR3 has 13 amino acids. The CDR3 region is CSVSRARDTEAFF. CDR3 sequence (DNA): TGCAGCGTCTCCAGGGCTAGGGACACTGAAGCTTTCTTT.

This chain links TRBV19 with TRBJ2-4, with 11 bases fitting TRBD2. Trimming cost V 4 bases and J 3 bases; bases outside gene matches: 14. Germline V lookup: CDR1 LNHDA, CDR2 SQIVND (reference sequence). The CDR3 spans 19 residues. The CDR3 coding sequence is TGTGCCAGTAGTAAACCGGGACTAGCGGACTCTGTCGTCAAAAACATTCAGTACTTC. It translates to CASSKPGLADSVVKNIQYF.

This rearrangement joins TRBV18 to TRBJ2-5; 8 nucleotides line up with TRBD2. Germline V gene data show CDR1 as KGHSH and CDR2 as LQKENI. V lost 3 bases, J lost 2 bases, and 5 bases stayed unmatched. This CDR3 region has 15 residues. The CDR3 spells CASSPPPSGQETQYF. CDR3 in DNA: TGTGCCAGCTCACCCCCGCCTAGCGGGCAAGAGACCCAGTACTTC.

CDR3 DNA: TGTGCCAGCAGCTTAGGAGGAGGGTATAGCAATCAGCCCCAGCATTTT. This sequence encodes CASSLGGGYSNQPQHF. This sequence joins TRBV7-2 and TRBJ1-5; D ambiguous. In germline, CDR1 is SGHTA, CDR2 FQGNSA. This CDR3 comprises 16 residues. Trimming cost V 1 base and J 0 bases, with 10 bases left between them.

This clone was observed a few times. CDR3 coding DNA: TGTGCCAGCAGCCCAGGACAGGACTACTACGAGCAGTACTTC. It yields the protein CASSPGQDYYEQYF. V is TRBV11-3 and J is TRBJ2-7, with D perhaps matching TRBD1 (7 bases). From germline, CDR1 is SGHNT and CDR2 YENEEA. Trimming removed 5 bases at V and 3 bases at J, with 14 bases between. CDR3 length equals 14 residues.

This clone came up a few times. The CDR3 bases are TGTGCCTGGAGTGTACGAGGGACTAGCGGGAGGGGCGAGCAGTACTTC. Translating it yields CAWSVRGTSGRGEQYF. The chain uses TRBV30 and TRBJ2-7; 16 nucleotides agree with TRBD2. CDR1 is GTSNPN and CDR2 is SVGIG in the germline V gene (reference sequence). The CDR3 covers 16 residues. V lost 0 bases, J lost 6 bases, and 5 bases stayed unmatched.

The V gene is TRBV19, the J gene TRBJ1-6; D gene uncertain. Trimming left V 10 bases short and J 8 bases short, with 6 bases between. The CDR3 totals 10 residues. Germline CDR1 LNHDA, CDR2 SQIVND (reference sequence). The CDR3 nucleotides are TGTGCCACCTTCTATTCACCCCTCCACTTT. This gives the protein CATFYSPLHF.

This clone was recorded at least ten times. This sequence joins TRBV19 and TRBJ1-6; weak D call: TRBD1 (5 bases). This CDR3 has 15 amino acids. With 6 bases removed from V and 7 bases from J, the gap between germline ends came to 16 bases. Germline V CDR1 and CDR2: LNHDA, SQIVND (reference sequence). The CDR3: CASRLSGTENSPLHF. The CDR3 bases are TGTGCCAGTAGGCTAAGCGGGACGGAAAATTCACCCCTCCACTTT.

The chain combines TRBV4-1 with TRBJ2-1; 11 bases fit TRBD2. The CDR3 consists of 18 residues. V lost 0 bases and J lost 4; bases outside the gene matches: 8. The germline V gene encodes CDR1 MGHRA and CDR2 YSYEKL. CDR3 sequence: CASSQETGTSGGYNEQFF. The CDR3, as DNA: TGCGCCAGCAGCCAAGAAACAGGAACTAGCGGGGGATACAATGAGCAGTTCTTC.

V is TRBV2 and J is TRBJ1-3; D call uncertain. The CDR3 is 14 residues long. The V and J ends lost 0 bases and 1 base respectively, with 4 bases between them. Germline assignment: CDR1 SNHLY and CDR2 FYNNEI. The CDR3 sequence: CASSEARSGNTIYF. The CDR3 bases are TGTGCCAGCAGTGAAGCCCGTTCTGGAAACACCATATATTTT.

This clone has a single count. The chain links TRBV7-3 to TRBJ2-2, with D hard to call. CDR1 and CDR2 from the germline V gene are SGHTA and FQGTGA. The ends were cut back, 2 bases at V and 0 bases at J, with 10 bases in the middle. This CDR3 spans 16 amino acids. Written as DNA, the CDR3 is TGTGCCAGCAGCTTAGAACACCCATCGAACACCGGGGAGCTGTTTTTT. Protein product: CASSLEHPSNTGELFF.